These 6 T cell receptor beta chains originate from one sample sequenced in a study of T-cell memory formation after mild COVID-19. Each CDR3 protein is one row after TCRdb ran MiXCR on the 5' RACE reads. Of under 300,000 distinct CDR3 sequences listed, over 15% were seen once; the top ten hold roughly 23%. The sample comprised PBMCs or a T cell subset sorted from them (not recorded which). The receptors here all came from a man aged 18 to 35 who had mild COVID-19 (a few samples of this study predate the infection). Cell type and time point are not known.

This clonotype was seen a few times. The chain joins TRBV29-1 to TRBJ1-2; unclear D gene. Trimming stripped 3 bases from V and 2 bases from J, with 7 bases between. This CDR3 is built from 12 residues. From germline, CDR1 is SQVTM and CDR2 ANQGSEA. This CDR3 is CSVDAANYGYTF. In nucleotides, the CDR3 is TGCAGCGTTGACGCAGCGAACTATGGCTACACCTTC.

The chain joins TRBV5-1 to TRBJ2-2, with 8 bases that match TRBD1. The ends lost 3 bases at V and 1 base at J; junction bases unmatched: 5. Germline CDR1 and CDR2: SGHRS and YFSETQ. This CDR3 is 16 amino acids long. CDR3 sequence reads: CASSSLGTGNTGELFF. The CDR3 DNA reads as TGCGCCAGCAGCTCCCTGGGGACAGGGAACACCGGGGAGCTGTTTTTT.

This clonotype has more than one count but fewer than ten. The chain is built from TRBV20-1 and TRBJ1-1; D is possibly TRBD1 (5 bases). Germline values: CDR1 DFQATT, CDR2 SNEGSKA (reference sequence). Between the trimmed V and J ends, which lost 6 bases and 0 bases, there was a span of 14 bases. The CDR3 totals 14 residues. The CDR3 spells CSAAAWGMNTEAFF. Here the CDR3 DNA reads TGCAGTGCAGCGGCGTGGGGGATGAACACTGAAGCTTTCTTT.

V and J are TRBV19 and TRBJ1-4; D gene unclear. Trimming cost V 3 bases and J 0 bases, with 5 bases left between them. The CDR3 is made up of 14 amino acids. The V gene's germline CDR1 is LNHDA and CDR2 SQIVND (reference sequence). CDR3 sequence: CASSMTATNEKLFF. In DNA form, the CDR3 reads TGTGCCAGTAGTATGACGGCAACTAATGAAAAACTGTTTTTT.

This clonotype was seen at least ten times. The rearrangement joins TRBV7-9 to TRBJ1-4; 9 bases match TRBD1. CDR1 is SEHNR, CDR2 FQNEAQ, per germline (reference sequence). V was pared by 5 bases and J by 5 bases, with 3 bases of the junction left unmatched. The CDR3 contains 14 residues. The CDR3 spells CASSPGQGNEKLFF. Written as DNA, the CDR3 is TGTGCCAGCAGCCCGGGACAGGGCAATGAAAAACTGTTTTTT.

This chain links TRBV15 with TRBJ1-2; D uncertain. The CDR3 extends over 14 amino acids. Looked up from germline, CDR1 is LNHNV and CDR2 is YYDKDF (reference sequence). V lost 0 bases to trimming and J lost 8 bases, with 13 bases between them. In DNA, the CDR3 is TGTGCCACCAGCAGAGAAGGGCAAGGAGAGGGCTACACCTTC. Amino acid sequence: CATSREGQGEGYTF.